One sample yielded the 17 T cell receptor beta chains listed below, sequenced in a study of blood T cell repertoires in COVID-19. The table came from immunoSEQ multiplex PCR; TCRdb's copy has only in-frame clones and leaves some out. The sample lists approximately 300,000 clones, 85% to 90% occurring once. The sequenced sample was peripheral blood. These receptors all come from a woman younger than 45 with COVID-19, enrolled during active disease.

The V call is TRBV27, the J call TRBJ2-3, with 12 bases fitting TRBD2. The germline V gene has CDR1 MNHEY and CDR2 SMNVEV (reference sequence). The CDR3 runs 16 residues. V lost 4 bases and J lost 5; bases outside the gene matches: 7. The CDR3 DNA is TGTGCCAGCAGTTCACCACCGGGACTAGCGGGAGATACGCAGTATTTT. Amino acids: CASSSPPGLAGDTQYF.

This chain connects TRBV10-3 to TRBJ1-3; 7 bases match TRBD1. V shed 0 bases, J shed 2 bases, and the junction held 1 base outside the gene matches. In germline, CDR1 is ENHRY, CDR2 SYGVKD. This CDR3 region has 15 residues. In DNA form, the CDR3 reads TGTGCCATCAGTGAGTCGGACAGGCCTGGAAACACCATATATTTT. Its protein product is CAISESDRPGNTIYF.

Notes on this clone: This CDR3 is also generated by other DNA sequences in the sample. The chain uses TRBV5-1 and TRBJ1-1; the match to TRBD1 covers 7 bases. CDR3 length: 14 amino acids. CDR1 and CDR2 from the germline V gene are SGHRS and YFSETQ. After removal of 0 bases from V and 4 bases from J, the junction contained 3 bases not matched to a gene. The CDR3: CASSLGQGLTEAFF. Here the CDR3 DNA reads TGCGCCAGCAGCTTGGGACAGGGACTCACTGAAGCTTTCTTT.

The chain has TRBV28 and TRBJ1-5, with 7 bases aligning to TRBD1. This CDR3 region has 13 residues. Germline V lookup: CDR1 MDHEN, CDR2 SYDVKM. Trimming at V came to 8 bases and at J to 3 bases, leaving 4 bases not matched to a gene. Here the CDR3 DNA reads TGTGCCAGCTACGACAGGGTCAATCAGCCCCAGCATTTT. Its translation is CASYDRVNQPQHF.

This clone was seen a single time. CDR3: CASSPSRGGGYEQYF. The CDR3 DNA sequence: TGTGCCAGCAGCCCGTCGAGGGGAGGGGGCTACGAGCAGTACTTC. The rearrangement joins TRBV9 to TRBJ2-7; tentatively, D is TRBD2 (7 bases). There are 15 residues in the CDR3. Per germline, CDR1 SGDLS and CDR2 YYNGEE. V gave up 4 bases and J gave up 3 bases, with 17 bases separating them.

The chain is built from TRBV5-1 and TRBJ2-7; 7 nucleotides match TRBD2. Per germline, CDR1 SGHRS and CDR2 YFSETQ. Trimming cost V 0 bases and J 5 bases; bases outside gene matches: 5. The CDR3 length is 14 residues. CDR3 bases: TGCGCCAGCAGCTTGGCTTACCGGGGGGACGAGCAGTACTTC. Encoded protein: CASSLAYRGDEQYF.

This clone was detected a few times. The chain joins TRBV2 to TRBJ2-2; D call uncertain. Trimming stripped 7 bases from V and 1 base from J, with 10 bases between. CDR3 size: 14 residues. Germline V gene data show CDR1 as SNHLY and CDR2 as FYNNEI. CDR3 protein: CASMKRGNTGELFF. CDR3 DNA: TGTGCCAGCATGAAAAGAGGGAACACCGGGGAGCTGTTTTTT.

V is TRBV6-5 and J is TRBJ1-2; 9 bases are a match to TRBD1. This CDR3 spans 15 amino acids. V lost 3 bases and J lost 4; bases outside the gene matches: 6. In germline, CDR1 is MNHEY, CDR2 SVGAGI. The CDR3 coding sequence is TGTGCCAGCAGTTATTACAGGGGGCAGGGCTATGGCTACACCTTC. Translating it yields CASSYYRGQGYGYTF.

This clone turned up a few times. V and J are TRBV7-9 and TRBJ1-1; TRBD1 is a possible D gene (5 bases). Per germline, CDR1 SEHNR and CDR2 FQNEAQ (reference sequence). CDR3 size: 17 residues. Trimming took 1 base from V and 4 from J, leaving 19 bases between them. The CDR3 DNA sequence: TGTGCCAGCAGCTTAGTAGGGCAGGGTTTAAAGGGCACTGAAGCTTTCTTT. Protein sequence: CASSLVGQGLKGTEAFF.

The J gene is TRBJ2-3, the V gene TRBV12-5; D might be TRBD2 (6 bases). Trimming took off 0 bases at V and 3 bases at J, with 19 bases between the two ends. Germline-derived CDR1 and CDR2 are LGHNT and FRNRAP. This CDR3 contains 18 residues. The CDR3 DNA reads as TGTGCTAGTGGTTTGGTCCTAGATGGGAGGACTGCGACAGATACGCAGTATTTT. It translates to CASGLVLDGRTATDTQYF.

The chain carries TRBV18 and TRBJ1-2; maybe TRBD1 (6 bases). From germline, CDR1 is KGHSH and CDR2 LQKENI. The CDR3 runs 14 residues. V was shortened by 2 bases and J by 0 bases, with 7 bases between the two germline ends. The CDR3 DNA reads as TGTGCCAGCTCACCAAACAGGGCTAACTATGGCTACACCTTC. As protein: CASSPNRANYGYTF.

The chain carries TRBV4-1 and TRBJ1-4; D remains ambiguous. The V end lost 2 bases, the J end lost 8 bases, and 12 bases lay between the germline ends. Germline CDR1 MGHRA, CDR2 YSYEKL. The CDR3 has 14 residues. CDR3 nucleotides: TGCGCCAGCAGCCAATGGAACACGGGGGAAAAACTGTTTTTT. It encodes CASSQWNTGEKLFF.

In this sample, this clone turned up once. The rearrangement links TRBV5-4 to TRBJ1-1, with D possibly matching TRBD1 (6 bases). V was shortened by 4 bases and J by 3 bases, with 13 bases between the two germline ends. Germline V lookup: CDR1 SGHNT, CDR2 YYREEE (reference sequence). CDR3 size: 14 residues. CDR3 bases: TGTGCCAGCAGCCCCCAGGGGTTCGACACTGAAGCTTTCTTT. Residues: CASSPQGFDTEAFF.

This sequence joins TRBV7-9 and TRBJ2-5; the match to TRBD1 covers 8 bases. The length of the CDR3 is 15 residues. Trimming took 8 bases from V and 1 from J; bases not matched to a gene: 9. Germline CDR1 is SEHNR and CDR2 is FQNEAQ (reference sequence). The CDR3 sequence: CASQKGTGFQETQYF. The CDR3 DNA reads as TGTGCCAGCCAGAAGGGGACAGGATTCCAAGAGACCCAGTACTTC. Together with reference TRBV7-9 and TRBJ2-5, the CDR3 gives the full variable domain: DTGVSQNPRHKITKRGQNVTFRCDPISEHNRLYWYRQTLGQGPEFLTYFQNEAQLEKSRLLSDRFSAERPKGSFSTLEIQRTEQGDSAMYLCASQKGTGFQETQYFGPGTRLLVL.

In its sample, this clone was seen a few times. The chain couples TRBV10-1 to TRBJ1-5, with D possibly TRBD1 on 6 matching bases. CDR3 length equals 13 residues. Trimming left V 6 bases short and J 2 bases short, with 8 bases between. Looked up from germline, CDR1 is WNHNN and CDR2 is SYGVQD (reference sequence). CDR3 sequence (DNA): TGCGCCAGCAGCAGGACAGGCAATCAGCCCCAGCATTTT. It yields the protein CASSRTGNQPQHF.

This chain's CDR3 is CAWTPGTLGNTIYF. The CDR3 coding sequence is TGTGCCTGGACCCCCGGGACTCTCGGAAACACCATATATTTT. The J gene is TRBJ1-3, the V gene TRBV30, with D possibly being TRBD1 (5 bases). The CDR3 covers 14 residues. Germline CDR1 is GTSNPN and CDR2 is SVGIG (reference sequence). Trimming shortened V by 4 bases and J by 4 bases, and 14 bases separated the two germline ends.

This clone was observed a single time. The chain joins TRBV2 to TRBJ2-2, with a weak D call TRBD2 (6 bases). The CDR3 spans 15 residues. From germline, CDR1 is SNHLY and CDR2 FYNNEI. Trimming removed 7 bases at V and 1 base at J, with 13 bases between. Written as DNA, the CDR3 is TGTGCCAGCACCCGGGACTTGGGGAACACCGGGGAGCTGTTTTTT. Translation: CASTRDLGNTGELFF.